These 22 T cell receptor beta chains originate from one sample sequenced in a study of CD8+ T cells in alopecia areata. Treatment described: oral pan-JAK inhibitor, 5-10 mg twice daily. Following extraction, RNA underwent reverse transcription to cDNA, which served as the sequencing template. Libraries were prepared by immunoSEQ multiplex PCR; TCRdb keeps only in-frame clonotypes and omits some of them. Among fewer than 250,000 clones, around 43% were seen once, and the ten largest hold around 3%. The sample here was CD4+ T cells sorted from blood, taken at approximately week 36, from a patient treated with tofacitinib. The receptors derive from a human donor with alopecia areata.

In DNA form, the CDR3 reads TGTGCCTGGGGACCCCGGACTGAAGCTTTCTTT. Its translation: CAWGPRTEAFF. The V gene is TRBV30, the J gene TRBJ1-1; D gene uncertain. V lost 5 bases to trimming and J lost 5 bases, with 9 bases between them. This CDR3 contains 11 residues. The germline gives CDR1 GTSNPN, CDR2 SVGIG (reference sequence).

The chain couples TRBV15 to TRBJ2-5; D uncertain. The ends were cut back, 0 bases at V and 4 bases at J, with 6 bases in the middle. CDR1 LNHNV and CDR2 YYDKDF come from the germline V gene (reference sequence). The CDR3 has 13 residues. The CDR3 bases are TGTGCCACCAGCAGAGAGGCTCGAGAGACCCAGTACTTC. Amino acids: CATSREARETQYF.

The count of this clone is one. The genes are TRBV15 and TRBJ2-7; D unclear. V dropped 0 bases and J dropped 3 bases, with 3 bases sitting between them. CDR3 size: 12 residues. CDR1 LNHNV and CDR2 YYDKDF come from the germline V gene (reference sequence). DNA of the CDR3: TGTGCCACCAGCAGAGATCTCTACGAGCAGTACTTC. Translating it yields CATSRDLYEQYF. Complete variable domain (other parts from reference TRBV15 and TRBJ2-7): DAMVIQNPRYQVTQFGKPVTLSCSQTLNHNVMYWYQQKSSQAPKLLFHYYDKDFNNEADTPDNFQSRRPNTSFCFLDIRSPGLGDTAMYLCATSRDLYEQYFGPGTRLTVT.

This clone was observed a few times. J is TRBJ2-1 and V is TRBV4-1, with 12 nucleotides matching TRBD2. This CDR3 spans 18 amino acids. J lost 2 bases, V lost 2 bases, and 7 bases had no gene match. Germline V gene lookup returns CDR1 MGHRA and CDR2 YSYEKL. CDR3 coding DNA: TGCGCCAGCAGCCAACCTACTAGCGGGAGGACCCCCTACAATGAGCAGTTCTTC. Amino acid sequence: CASSQPTSGRTPYNEQFF.

The V gene is TRBV5-1, the J gene TRBJ1-2; D ambiguous. Trimming stripped 6 bases from V and 3 bases from J, with 9 bases between. Germline V CDR1 and CDR2: SGHRS, YFSETQ. This CDR3 has 12 residues. CDR3 loop: CASKKGDYGYTF. The CDR3, as DNA: TGCGCCAGCAAAAAAGGTGACTATGGCTACACCTTC.

The genes are TRBV28 and TRBJ2-3; 8 bases align to TRBD1. Germline values: CDR1 MDHEN, CDR2 SYDVKM. The CDR3 is made up of 14 amino acids. Trimming removed 6 bases from V and 4 bases from J; junction bases left unmatched: 6. The CDR3 here is CASSLQGGPDTQYF. The DNA of the CDR3 is TGTGCCAGCAGCCTACAGGGGGGACCAGATACGCAGTATTTT.

The chain links TRBV2 to TRBJ2-1; D is uncertain. In germline, CDR1 is SNHLY, CDR2 FYNNEI. The V end was cut by 5 bases, the J end by 3 bases, with 5 bases between. The CDR3 spans 12 residues. The DNA of the CDR3 is TGTGCCAGCAGTAGTTACTACAATGAGCAGTTCTTC. Protein sequence: CASSSYYNEQFF.

This chain connects TRBV5-1 to TRBJ2-1; TRBD1 matches 7 bases. The CDR3 has 16 amino acids. Germline assignment: CDR1 SGHRS and CDR2 YFSETQ. The trim removed 3 bases at V and 1 base at J, leaving 7 bases unmatched. CDR3 residues: CASSYQGTASYNEQFF. CDR3 nucleotides: TGCGCCAGCAGCTATCAAGGGACAGCTTCCTACAATGAGCAGTTCTTC. Filled out from reference TRBV5-1 and TRBJ2-1, the complete variable domain reads KAGVTQTPRYLIKTRGQQVTLSCSPISGHRSVSWYQQTPGQGLQFLFEYFSETQRNKGNFPGRFSGRQFSNSRSEMNVSTLELGDSALYLCASSYQGTASYNEQFFGPGTRLTVL.

This clone was seen more than once but under ten times. CDR3 DNA sequence: TGCAGCGTTCGTTACGGACTTTCCTCCTACGAGCAGTACTTC. This codes for CSVRYGLSSYEQYF. The chain combines TRBV29-1 with TRBJ2-7, with D maybe TRBD2 (5 bases). The V and J ends lost 5 bases and 0 bases respectively, with 14 bases between them. The germline gives CDR1 SQVTM, CDR2 ANQGSEA. The CDR3 is made up of 14 amino acids.

This sequence joins TRBV7-3 and TRBJ1-1; D remains ambiguous. The germline gives CDR1 SGHTA, CDR2 FQGTGA. The CDR3 contains 13 residues. The V end was cut by 8 bases, the J end by 5 bases, with 15 bases between. The CDR3 loop is CASGSQVRTEAFF. CDR3 DNA: TGTGCCAGCGGGAGTCAGGTTAGGACTGAAGCTTTCTTT.

This rearrangement joins TRBV7-9 to TRBJ1-2; TRBD1 agrees at 8 bases. Germline V CDR1 and CDR2: SEHNR, FQNEAQ (reference sequence). With 2 bases clipped from V and 4 bases from J, the junction kept 9 bases outside the gene matches. The CDR3 has 16 residues. The CDR3 sequence: CASSLRPDRGIYGYTF. The CDR3 DNA follows: TGTGCCAGCAGCTTAAGGCCCGACAGGGGAATCTATGGCTACACCTTC.

This clone showed up just a few times. The genes are TRBV7-2 and TRBJ2-5; D call uncertain. The J call is in doubt because the DNA end fits TRBJ2-7 better. Per the germline V gene, CDR1 is SGHTA and CDR2 is FQGNSA. This CDR3 contains 12 residues. In DNA, the CDR3 is TGTGCCAGCAGCTTCGACCACTACGAGCAGTACTTC. Translated, it gives CASSFDHYEQYF.

The genes are TRBV6-5 and TRBJ1-1, with D unclear. CDR3 length: 11 residues. V dropped 6 bases and J dropped 4 bases, with 6 bases sitting between them. Germline CDR1 is MNHEY and CDR2 is SVGAGI. CDR3 bases: TGTGCCAGCAGCTACCTCACTGAAGCTTTCTTT. This encodes CASSYLTEAFF.

The genes are TRBV30 and TRBJ1-5, with D perhaps matching TRBD1 (5 bases). The V end lost 1 base, the J end lost 1 base, and 11 bases lay between the germline ends. The CDR3 sequence is 15 residues long. The germline CDR1 and CDR2 sequences are GTSNPN and SVGIG (reference sequence). CDR3 bases: TGTGCCTGGAGTGGGGGTCGGGGGAGCAATCAGCCCCAGCATTTT. This gives the protein CAWSGGRGSNQPQHF.

V gene TRBV7-9 combines with J gene TRBJ1-5; the D is unclear. Trimming shortened V by 2 bases and J by 6 bases, and 5 bases separated the two germline ends. Germline lookup yields CDR1 SEHNR and CDR2 FQNEAQ (reference sequence). The CDR3 consists of 12 residues. CDR3 amino acids: CASSLLGQPQHF. Written as DNA, the CDR3 is TGTGCCAGCAGCTTACTGGGTCAGCCCCAGCATTTT.

The chain recombines TRBV6-6 with TRBJ2-5; TRBD2 agrees at 7 bases. This CDR3 spans 13 amino acids. The trim removed 2 bases at V and 6 bases at J, leaving 3 bases unmatched. Germline lookup yields CDR1 MNHNY and CDR2 SVGAGI (reference sequence). The chain's CDR3 is CASSYTSEQTQYF. The CDR3 DNA reads TGTGCCAGCAGTTACACTAGCGAGCAGACCCAGTACTTC.

There are many counts of this clone. The V and J genes are TRBV30 and TRBJ2-4, with 11 bases matching TRBD2. V was clipped by 1 base and J by 0 bases; unmatched bases: 8. This CDR3 has 18 amino acids. Germline lookup yields CDR1 GTSNPN and CDR2 SVGIG (reference sequence). CDR3 in DNA: TGTGCCTGGAGTGCACTGGGACTAGCGGAAATAGCCAAAAACATTCAGTACTTC. Residues: CAWSALGLAEIAKNIQYF.

This clone appeared a few times. The CDR3 loop is CAWSAQDYTEAFF. The CDR3 nucleotides are TGTGCCTGGAGTGCCCAGGACTACACTGAAGCTTTCTTT. The chain has TRBV30 and TRBJ1-1; D not resolved. From germline, CDR1 is GTSNPN and CDR2 SVGIG (reference sequence). The CDR3 runs to 13 residues. V lost 1 base and J lost 3, with 9 bases in between.

The chain recombines TRBV4-1 with TRBJ2-3; TRBD2 matches 11 bases. Looked up from germline, CDR1 is MGHRA and CDR2 is YSYEKL. There are 17 residues in the CDR3. The V and J ends lost 2 bases and 6 bases, in that order; junction bases with no gene match: 10. The CDR3 protein is CASSQHPLTSGSDTQYF. The CDR3 DNA sequence: TGCGCCAGCAGCCAACACCCCCTTACTAGCGGGAGTGATACGCAGTATTTT.

The chain's CDR3 is CASSTLGTGLFNEQFF. The CDR3 DNA reads as TGTGCCAGCAGTACCCTCGGGACAGGGCTATTCAATGAGCAGTTCTTC. The chain is built from TRBV25-1 and TRBJ2-1, with 9 bases aligning to TRBD1. The CDR3 has 16 residues. V was clipped by 5 bases and J by 6 bases; unmatched bases: 11. Germline V lookup: CDR1 MGHDK, CDR2 SYGVNS.

This clone appeared a few times. The V and J genes are TRBV29-1 and TRBJ2-7; 7 bases line up with TRBD2. Unmatched junction bases numbered 6, after V lost 4 bases and J lost 0 bases. The CDR3 totals 14 residues. Germline CDR1 is SQVTM and CDR2 is ANQGSEA. The CDR3 is CSVAASGYSYEQYF. CDR3 DNA: TGCAGCGTTGCGGCTAGCGGATACTCCTACGAGCAGTACTTC.

This clone was observed a few times. The CDR3 sequence: CASRGLAGGSYNEQFF. The CDR3 nucleotides are TGTGCCAGCAGGGGACTAGCGGGAGGTTCCTACAATGAGCAGTTCTTC. The J gene is TRBJ2-1, the V gene TRBV7-2; 15 nucleotides match TRBD2. The CDR3 covers 16 residues. The germline CDR1 and CDR2 sequences are SGHTA and FQGNSA. The V gene end was trimmed by 6 bases and the J gene end by 1 base; junction bases not matched to a gene: 1.